This T cell receptor beta chain was profiled in a study of a mutant IDH1 vaccine in newly diagnosed glioma (dated by TCRdb to 2020 to 2022). Regarding the study in general: Patients received eight vaccinations in weeks 1, 3, 5, 7, 11, 15, 19 and 23, corresponding to visits V03 through V10. Vaccination started 4-6 weeks after radiotherapy alone, or was given together with temozolomide cycles in the groups whose treatment included chemotherapy. Of the 25 to 40 patients who were treated, approximately 60% were male and approximately 38% were female, and the mean age was around 40 years. Prior to enrollment, standard therapy consisting of radiotherapy alone, temozolomide alone, or radiochemotherapy with temozolomide had been administered to patients, with the combination being received by most patients. Peripheral blood samples were drawn at six visits, namely V03 (baseline), V05, V07, V10, V12 and V13. Longitudinal TCRB deep sequencing was performed for some 25 treated patients wherever samples were available for exploratory analyses. Results and caveats for the whole study, not just this receptor: Pseudoprogression seemed to be unrelated to changes in the top peripheral T cell clonotypes found by TCRB sequencing. Selection of PBMC samples for TCRB deep sequencing was based on availability. Immune responses induced by the vaccine were seen in around 93% of patients across multiple MHC alleles. It was noted by the authors that analyses of patient blood samples could not be reproduced owing to sample limitations.

The time point label for this specimen denotes: week 11, during vaccination. Every vaccine dose consisted of 300 ug of a 20-mer mutant IDH1 peptide in Montanide, administered subcutaneously together with topical imiquimod. All donors had newly diagnosed IDH1-mutant astrocytomas of WHO grade 3 or 4 that showed loss of nuclear ATRX. The samples were drawn from NOA16, a multicentre, single-arm, open-label phase I trial in Germany that tested a mutant IDH1 peptide vaccine in humans for the first time. The DNeasy Blood and Tissue Kit was used to extract genomic DNA from EDTA blood for TCRB sequencing. Of note for this clone: Its antigen is still unknown. One base away there is no much larger clone; base qualities are not given.

Ends trimmed: V by 4 bases, J by 11 bases; bases unmatched to a gene: 6. CDR3 length: 14 amino acids, cysteine to phenylalanine. The only DNA kept is the CDR3, 42 bases in frame from the first base. Via the germline V gene, CDR1 is SGHRS and CDR2 YFSETQ. Libraries were constructed by the immunoSEQ multiplex PCR assay. Rearranged TCR beta chain sequences were amplified with the hsTCRB Kit following the manufacturer's protocol. An Illumina MiSeq was used to sequence the TCRB libraries. On the authors' methods: Demultiplexing, trimming and gene mapping were performed with the kit vendor's proprietary platform. This is the immuneACCESS table as TCRdb keeps it, with only in-frame sequences that have V and J called. A part of the clones is gone; compared with another copy, unresolved V genes explain less than half, and the rest is unexplained. The D gene and trimming were derived from the DNA, and the V and J assignments and clone size from that table. A total of around 57,000 clones appear in this sample, 89% of them only once. The ten largest clonotypes hold 1.9% of the sample.

The receptor was isolated from a man in his forties with glioma. The material was PBMCs, obtained from a glioma patient whose treatment included an IDH1 peptide vaccine. This chain is built from TRBV5-1 and TRBJ1-4, and 12 junctional nucleotides match TRBD1. DNA sequence: TGCGCCAGCAGCCCGGGACAGGGGGCGGACAAACTGTTTTTT. This encodes CASSPGQGADKLFF. Reference TRBV5-1 and TRBJ1-4 proteins supply the regions before and after the CDR3; the full variable domain is: KAGVTQTPRYLIKTRGQQVTLSCSPISGHRSVSWYQQTPGQGLQFLFEYFSETQRNKGNFPGRFSGRQFSNSRSEMNVSTLELGDSALYLCASSPGQGADKLFFGSGTQLSVL.